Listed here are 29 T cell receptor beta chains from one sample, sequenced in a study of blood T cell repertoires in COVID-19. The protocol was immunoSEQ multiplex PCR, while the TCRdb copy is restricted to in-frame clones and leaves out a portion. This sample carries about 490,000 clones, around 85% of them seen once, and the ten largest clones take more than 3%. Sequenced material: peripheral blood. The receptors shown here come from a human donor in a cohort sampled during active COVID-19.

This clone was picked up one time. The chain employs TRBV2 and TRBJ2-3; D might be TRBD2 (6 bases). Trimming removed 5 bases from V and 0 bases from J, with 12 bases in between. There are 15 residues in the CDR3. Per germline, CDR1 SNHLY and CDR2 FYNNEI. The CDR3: CASSWDSTSTDTQYF. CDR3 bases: TGTGCCAGCAGTTGGGACTCGACTAGCACAGATACGCAGTATTTT.

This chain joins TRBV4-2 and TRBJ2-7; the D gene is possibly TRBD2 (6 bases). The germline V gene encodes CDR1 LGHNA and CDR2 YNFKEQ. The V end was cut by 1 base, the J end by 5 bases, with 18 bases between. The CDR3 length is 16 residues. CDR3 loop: CASSQGSGGADHEQYF. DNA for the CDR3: TGTGCCAGCAGCCAAGGGAGCGGCGGGGCAGACCACGAGCAGTACTTC.

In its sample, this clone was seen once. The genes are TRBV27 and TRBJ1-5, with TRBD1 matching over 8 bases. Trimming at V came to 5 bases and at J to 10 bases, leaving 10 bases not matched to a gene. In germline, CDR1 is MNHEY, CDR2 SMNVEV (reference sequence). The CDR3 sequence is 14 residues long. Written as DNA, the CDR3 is TGTGCCAGCAGTAAATGGGACAGGCGTTCACCCCAGCATTTT. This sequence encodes CASSKWDRRSPQHF.

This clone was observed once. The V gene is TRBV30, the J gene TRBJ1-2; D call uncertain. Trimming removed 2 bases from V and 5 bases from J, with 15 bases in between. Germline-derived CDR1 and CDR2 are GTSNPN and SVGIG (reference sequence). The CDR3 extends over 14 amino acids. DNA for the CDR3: TGTGCCTGGAGTCGGGTTAGGAGAGGGTATGGCTACACCTTC. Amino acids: CAWSRVRRGYGYTF.

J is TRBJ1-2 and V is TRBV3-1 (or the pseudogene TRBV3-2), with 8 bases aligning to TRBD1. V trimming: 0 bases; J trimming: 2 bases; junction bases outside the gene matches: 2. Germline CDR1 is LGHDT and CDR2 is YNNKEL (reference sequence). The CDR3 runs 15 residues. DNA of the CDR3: TGTGCCAGCAGCCAAGATGGGACAGGAAACTATGGCTACACCTTC. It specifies CASSQDGTGNYGYTF.

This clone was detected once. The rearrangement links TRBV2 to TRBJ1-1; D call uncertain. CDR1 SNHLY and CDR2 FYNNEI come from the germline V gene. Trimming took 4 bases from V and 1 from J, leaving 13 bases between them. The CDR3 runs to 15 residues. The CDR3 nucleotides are TGTGCCAGCAGTGCCCGGGGAAGCCAGAACACTGAAGCTTTCTTT. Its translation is CASSARGSQNTEAFF.

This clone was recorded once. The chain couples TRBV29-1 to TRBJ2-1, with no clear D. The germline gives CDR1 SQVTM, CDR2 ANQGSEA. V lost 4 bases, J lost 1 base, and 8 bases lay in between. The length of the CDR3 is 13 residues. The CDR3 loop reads CSVVPESYNEQFF. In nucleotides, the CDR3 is TGCAGCGTTGTGCCAGAATCCTACAATGAGCAGTTCTTC.

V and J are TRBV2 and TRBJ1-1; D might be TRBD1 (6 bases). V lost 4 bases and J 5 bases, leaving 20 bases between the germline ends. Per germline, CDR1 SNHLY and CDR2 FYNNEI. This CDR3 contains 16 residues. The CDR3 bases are TGTGCCAGCAGTGCCACAGGGCTGGGGTCGAGGACTGAAGCTTTCTTT. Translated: CASSATGLGSRTEAFF.

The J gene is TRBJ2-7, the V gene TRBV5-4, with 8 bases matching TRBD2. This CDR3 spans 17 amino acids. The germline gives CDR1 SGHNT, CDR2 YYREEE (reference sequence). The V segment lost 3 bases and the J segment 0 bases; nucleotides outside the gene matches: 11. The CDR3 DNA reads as TGTGCCAGCAGCTCCCCTAGCGGGCGCAGCGACTCCTACGAGCAGTACTTC. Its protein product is CASSSPSGRSDSYEQYF.

CDR3 region: CASSQYRTSGNDEQFF. In nucleotides, the CDR3 is TGTGCCAGCAGCCAATACCGGACTAGCGGGAACGATGAGCAGTTCTTC. The chain is built from TRBV4-2 and TRBJ2-1; TRBD2 matches at 12 bases. The CDR3 has 16 amino acids. V shed 2 bases, J shed 8 bases, and the junction held 7 bases outside the gene matches. Germline V gene data show CDR1 as LGHNA and CDR2 as YNFKEQ.

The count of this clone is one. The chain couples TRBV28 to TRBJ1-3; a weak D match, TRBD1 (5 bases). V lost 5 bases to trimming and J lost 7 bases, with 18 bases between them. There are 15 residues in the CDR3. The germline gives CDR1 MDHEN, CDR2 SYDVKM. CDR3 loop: CASSLNSRVLNTIYF. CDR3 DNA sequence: TGTGCCAGCAGTCTAAACTCCAGGGTTCTTAACACCATATATTTT.

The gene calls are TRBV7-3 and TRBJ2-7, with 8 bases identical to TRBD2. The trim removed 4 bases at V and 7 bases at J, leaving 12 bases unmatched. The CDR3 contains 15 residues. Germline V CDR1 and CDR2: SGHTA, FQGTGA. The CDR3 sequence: CASSSGRDGGGEQYF. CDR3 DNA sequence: TGTGCCAGCAGCTCCGGGAGGGACGGAGGAGGAGAGCAGTACTTC.

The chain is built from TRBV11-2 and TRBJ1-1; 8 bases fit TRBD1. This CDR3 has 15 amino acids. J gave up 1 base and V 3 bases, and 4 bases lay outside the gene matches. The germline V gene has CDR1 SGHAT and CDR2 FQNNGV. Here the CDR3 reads CASSLTGQENTEAFF. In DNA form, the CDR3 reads TGTGCCAGCAGCTTGACGGGACAGGAGAACACTGAAGCTTTCTTT.

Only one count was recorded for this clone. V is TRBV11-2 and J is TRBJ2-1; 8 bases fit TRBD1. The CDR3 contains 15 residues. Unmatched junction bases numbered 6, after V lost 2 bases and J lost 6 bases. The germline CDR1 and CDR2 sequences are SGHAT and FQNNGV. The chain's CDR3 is CASSLSAGGSNEQFF. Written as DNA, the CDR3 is TGTGCCAGCAGCTTATCGGCAGGGGGCTCCAATGAGCAGTTCTTC. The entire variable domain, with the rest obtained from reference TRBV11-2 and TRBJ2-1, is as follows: EAGVAQSPRYKIIEKRQSVAFWCNPISGHATLYWYQQILGQGPKLLIQFQNNGVVDDSQLPKDRFSAERLKGVDSTLKIQPAKLEDSAVYLCASSLSAGGSNEQFFGPGTRLTVL.

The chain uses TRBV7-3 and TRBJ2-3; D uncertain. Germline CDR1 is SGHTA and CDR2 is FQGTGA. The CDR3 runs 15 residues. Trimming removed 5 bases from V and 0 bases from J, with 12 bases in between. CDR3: CASSLTLYSTDTQYF. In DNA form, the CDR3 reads TGTGCCAGCAGCCTGACACTTTATAGCACAGATACGCAGTATTTT.

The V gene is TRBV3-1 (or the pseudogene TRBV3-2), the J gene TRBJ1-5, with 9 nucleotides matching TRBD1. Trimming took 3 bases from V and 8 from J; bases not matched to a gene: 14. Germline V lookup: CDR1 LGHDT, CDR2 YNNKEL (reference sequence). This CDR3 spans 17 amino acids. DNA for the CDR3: TGTGCCAGCAGCCAGAGACGTCCGGGACAGGGATTGGAGCCCCAGCATTTT. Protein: CASSQRRPGQGLEPQHF.

The CDR3 DNA is TGTGCCAGCAGCCCCCGGGACAGGGCGAATGGCTACACCTTC. It codes for CASSPRDRANGYTF. This rearrangement joins TRBV7-9 to TRBJ1-2, with 9 positions matching TRBD1. The CDR3 is 14 amino acids. Looked up from germline, CDR1 is SEHNR and CDR2 is FQNEAQ (reference sequence). V lost 5 bases to trimming and J lost 6 bases; unmatched junction nucleotides: 7.

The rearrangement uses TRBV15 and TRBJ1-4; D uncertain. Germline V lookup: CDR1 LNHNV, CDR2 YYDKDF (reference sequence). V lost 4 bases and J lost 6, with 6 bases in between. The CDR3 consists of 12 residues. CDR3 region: CATSKLDEKLFF. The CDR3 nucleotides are TGTGCCACCAGCAAGCTTGATGAAAAACTGTTTTTT.

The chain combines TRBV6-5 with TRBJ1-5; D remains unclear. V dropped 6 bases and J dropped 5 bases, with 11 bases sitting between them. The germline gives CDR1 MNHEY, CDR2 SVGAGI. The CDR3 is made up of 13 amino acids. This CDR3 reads CASRNSRYQPQHF. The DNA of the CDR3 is TGTGCCAGCAGGAACAGTCGGTATCAGCCCCAGCATTTT.

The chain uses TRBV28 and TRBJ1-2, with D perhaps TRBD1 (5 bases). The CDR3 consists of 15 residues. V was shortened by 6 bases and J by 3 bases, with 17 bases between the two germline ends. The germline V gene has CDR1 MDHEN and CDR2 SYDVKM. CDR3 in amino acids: CASRSAWGGDYGYTF. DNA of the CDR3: TGTGCCAGCAGATCAGCATGGGGGGGAGACTATGGCTACACCTTC.

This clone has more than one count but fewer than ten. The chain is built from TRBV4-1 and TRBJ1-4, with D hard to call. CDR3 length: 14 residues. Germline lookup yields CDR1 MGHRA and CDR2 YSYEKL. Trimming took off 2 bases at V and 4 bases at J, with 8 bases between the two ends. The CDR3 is CASSQMQVNEKLFF. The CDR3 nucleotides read TGCGCCAGCAGCCAAATGCAGGTTAATGAAAAACTGTTTTTT.

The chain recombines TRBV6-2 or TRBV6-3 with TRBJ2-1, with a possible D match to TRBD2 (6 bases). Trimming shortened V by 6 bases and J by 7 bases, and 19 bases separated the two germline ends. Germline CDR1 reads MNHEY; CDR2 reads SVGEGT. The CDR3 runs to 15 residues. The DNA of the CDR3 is TGTGCCAGCAGCGACGCGAGGGTAGCGGCAAATGAGCAGTTCTTC. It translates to CASSDARVAANEQFF.

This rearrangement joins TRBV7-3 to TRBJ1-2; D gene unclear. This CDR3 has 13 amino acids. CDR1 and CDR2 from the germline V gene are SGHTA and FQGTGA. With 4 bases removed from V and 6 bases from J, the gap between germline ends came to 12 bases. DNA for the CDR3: TGTGCCAGCAGCTCGACATCCGGGGATGGCTACACCTTC. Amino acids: CASSSTSGDGYTF.

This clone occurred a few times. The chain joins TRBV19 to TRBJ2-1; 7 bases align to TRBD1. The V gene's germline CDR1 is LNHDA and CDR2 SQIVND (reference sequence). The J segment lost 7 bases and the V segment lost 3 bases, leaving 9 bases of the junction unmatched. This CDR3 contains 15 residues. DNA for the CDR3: TGTGCCAGTAGTATCGCGACAGGGAGTCTGAATGAGCAGTTCTTC. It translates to CASSIATGSLNEQFF. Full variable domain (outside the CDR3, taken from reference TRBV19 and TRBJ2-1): DGGITQSPKYLFRKEGQNVTLSCEQNLNHDAMYWYRQDPGQGLRLIYYSQIVNDFQKGDIAEGYSVSREKKESFPLTVTSAQKNPTAFYLCASSIATGSLNEQFFGPGTRLTVL.

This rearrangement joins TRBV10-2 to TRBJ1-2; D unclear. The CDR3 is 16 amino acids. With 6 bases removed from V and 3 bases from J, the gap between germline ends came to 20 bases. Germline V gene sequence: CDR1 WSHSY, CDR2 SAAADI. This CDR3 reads CASRPGGESEDYGYTF. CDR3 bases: TGCGCCAGCAGACCCGGTGGGGAGAGCGAGGACTATGGCTACACCTTC.

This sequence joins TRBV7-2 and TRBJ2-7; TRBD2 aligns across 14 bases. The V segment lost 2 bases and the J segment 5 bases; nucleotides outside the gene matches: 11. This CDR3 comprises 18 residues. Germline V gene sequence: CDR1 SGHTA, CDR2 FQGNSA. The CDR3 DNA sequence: TGTGCCAGCAGCTTAATGGGACTAGCGGGAGAGTCGGGGGACGAGCAGTACTTC. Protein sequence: CASSLMGLAGESGDEQYF. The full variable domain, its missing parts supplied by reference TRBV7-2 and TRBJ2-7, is GAGVSQSPSNKVTEKGKDVELRCDPISGHTALYWYRQSLGQGLEFLIYFQGNSAPDKSGLPSDRFSAERTGGSVSTLTIQRTQQEDSAVYLCASSLMGLAGESGDEQYFGPGTRLTVT.

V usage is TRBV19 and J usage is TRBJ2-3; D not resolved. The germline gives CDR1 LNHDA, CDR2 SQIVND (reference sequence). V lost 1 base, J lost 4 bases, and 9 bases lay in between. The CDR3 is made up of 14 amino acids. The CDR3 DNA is TGTGCCAGTAGTATAGTCAGTCGCCCAGATACGCAGTATTTT. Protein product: CASSIVSRPDTQYF.

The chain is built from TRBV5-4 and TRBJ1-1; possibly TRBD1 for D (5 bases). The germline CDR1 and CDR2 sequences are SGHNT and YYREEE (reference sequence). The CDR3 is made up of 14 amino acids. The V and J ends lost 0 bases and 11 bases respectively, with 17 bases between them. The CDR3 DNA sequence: TGTGCCAGCAGCTTGGTCGCGGGGGATCAGCGGGCTTTCTTT. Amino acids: CASSLVAGDQRAFF.

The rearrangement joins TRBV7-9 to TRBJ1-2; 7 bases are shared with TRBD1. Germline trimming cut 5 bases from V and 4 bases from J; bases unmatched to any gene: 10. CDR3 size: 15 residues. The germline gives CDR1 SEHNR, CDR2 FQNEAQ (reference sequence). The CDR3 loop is CASSGREGAVYGYTF. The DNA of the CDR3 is TGTGCCAGCAGCGGACGGGAGGGGGCGGTCTATGGCTACACCTTC. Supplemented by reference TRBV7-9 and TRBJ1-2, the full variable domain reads DTGVSQNPRHKITKRGQNVTFRCDPISEHNRLYWYRQTLGQGPEFLTYFQNEAQLEKSRLLSDRFSAERPKGSFSTLEIQRTEQGDSAMYLCASSGREGAVYGYTFGSGTRLTVV.